The clone carrying this TCR beta chain was counted once. What it binds is not known. This CDR3 comprises 13 residues. Trimming stripped 4 bases from V and 2 bases from J, with 9 bases between. The germline gives CDR1 LNHNV, CDR2 YYDKDF (reference sequence). The data stem from a study of CD8 T cells in Susac syndrome. Study conclusions and caveats: It was acknowledged in the study that its TCR sequencing and HLA analysis involved a relatively small number of individuals.

Reverse transcription of roughly 0.5 to 1 ug RNA was performed with random hexamers. The immunoSEQ assay covered 54 Vbeta and 13 Jbeta segments for CDR3. MiXCR, applied by TCRdb to the immunoSEQ multiplex PCR reads, yields one record per CDR3 protein. The table shows about 110,000 distinct CDR3 sequences, with about 96% occurring only once. Sequencing of TCR beta, carried out with a high-throughput approach, was applied to CD8+ and CD4+ T cells from the blood. It was negative isolation that provided the CD8+ and CD4+ T cells, whereas TEMRA cells were enriched by FACS. The rearrangement uses TRBV15 and TRBJ2-7; possibly TRBD2 for D (5 bases). This clonotype was sampled from a human donor in good health. The specimen sequenced was CD4+ T cells from PBMCs. CDR3 in amino acids: CATSNGDAYEQYF. The CDR3 region has the DNA TGTGCCACCAGCAACGGGGATGCCTACGAGCAGTACTTC.